The 31 T cell receptor beta chains reported below all come from one sample, sequenced in a study of cytomegalovirus exposure and HLA in healthy donors. Some clones are missing from TCRdb's copy, which holds only in-frame ones; the method was immunoSEQ multiplex PCR. The data hold some 200,000 clones, with just over 90% observed a single time. Sequenced: PBMCs. These receptor sequences come from a woman between 18 and 29 years old in good health and CMV-seronegative.

The rearrangement joins TRBV19 to TRBJ1-2, with TRBD1 matching over 8 bases. J gave up 1 base and V 4 bases, and 2 bases lay outside the gene matches. This CDR3 is 14 amino acids long. Germline V gene lookup returns CDR1 LNHDA and CDR2 SQIVND (reference sequence). The CDR3 DNA sequence: TGTGCCAGTAGTACCGACAGGGGTAACTATGGCTACACCTTC. Translating it yields CASSTDRGNYGYTF.

This chain connects TRBV27 to TRBJ1-2; a possible D gene is TRBD1 (6 bases). The CDR3 length is 14 residues. Looked up from germline, CDR1 is MNHEY and CDR2 is SMNVEV (reference sequence). The V end lost 3 bases, the J end lost 4 bases, and 12 bases lay between the germline ends. CDR3 sequence: CASSFAQGFYGYTF. CDR3 in DNA: TGTGCCAGCAGTTTCGCACAGGGCTTCTATGGCTACACCTTC.

The chain uses TRBV5-1 and TRBJ2-7; D possibly corresponds to TRBD1 (6 bases). From germline, CDR1 is SGHRS and CDR2 YFSETQ. The CDR3 contains 14 residues. Trimming shortened V by 3 bases and J by 4 bases, and 14 bases separated the two germline ends. The CDR3 DNA follows: TGCGCCAGCAGCTCCGGGACACGGGGTTACGAGCAGTACTTC. Translated, it gives CASSSGTRGYEQYF.

The CDR3 loop is CAIWEGSKSGYTF. The CDR3, as DNA: TGTGCCATCTGGGAGGGATCTAAGTCTGGCTACACCTTC. This chain connects TRBV10-3 to TRBJ1-2, with D unresolved. Germline V gene data show CDR1 as ENHRY and CDR2 as SYGVKD. V lost 8 bases, J lost 7 bases, and 17 bases lay in between. The CDR3 totals 13 residues.

V is TRBV4-1 and J is TRBJ1-5; 7 bases are shared with TRBD1. CDR1 and CDR2 from the germline V gene are MGHRA and YSYEKL. Trimming at V came to 4 bases and at J to 4 bases, leaving 10 bases not matched to a gene. The CDR3 is 16 amino acids. DNA for the CDR3: TGCGCCAGCAGCCCTAATTCCGGGACAGATAATCAGCCCCAGCATTTT. Its protein product is CASSPNSGTDNQPQHF.

This rearrangement joins TRBV19 to TRBJ1-2; D remains ambiguous. This CDR3 contains 13 residues. Germline V CDR1 and CDR2: LNHDA, SQIVND (reference sequence). V lost 1 base, J lost 3 bases, and 6 bases lay in between. CDR3 nucleotides: TGTGCCAGTAGTATAGGCGGGGACTATGGCTACACCTTC. Encoded protein: CASSIGGDYGYTF.

The chain carries TRBV27 and TRBJ2-1; 8 bases agree with TRBD1. CDR3 length: 14 amino acids. J was trimmed by 9 bases and V by 3 bases; bases with no gene match: 7. CDR1 is MNHEY and CDR2 is SMNVEV in the germline V gene (reference sequence). The CDR3 coding sequence is TGTGCCAGCAGTTTTCAGGGGGCGCAAGTTGAGCAGTTCTTC. Encoded protein: CASSFQGAQVEQFF.

This clone was detected a few times. This rearrangement joins TRBV30 to TRBJ1-2, with TRBD1 matching over 7 bases. V lost 0 bases, J lost 8 bases, and 9 bases stayed unmatched. The CDR3 consists of 14 residues. Germline values: CDR1 GTSNPN, CDR2 SVGIG (reference sequence). The CDR3 sequence is CAWSVGGTASGYTF. In nucleotides, the CDR3 is TGTGCCTGGAGTGTAGGTGGGACAGCCTCGGGCTACACCTTC. The full variable domain, in which reference TRBV30 and TRBJ1-2 provide the parts outside the CDR3, is SQTIHQWPATLVQPVGSPLSLECTVEGTSNPNLYWYRQAAGRGLQLLFYSVGIGQISSEVPQNLSASRPQDRQFILSSKKLLLSDSGFYLCAWSVGGTASGYTFGSGTRLTVV.

The rearrangement uses TRBV15 and TRBJ2-7, with D maybe TRBD2 (6 bases). V lost 6 bases and J 1 base, leaving 10 bases between the germline ends. Germline V CDR1 and CDR2: LNHNV, YYDKDF (reference sequence). The CDR3 consists of 13 residues. In nucleotides, the CDR3 is TGTGCCACCAGAGGAGGGTATTCCTACGAGCAGTACTTC. This gives the protein CATRGGYSYEQYF.

Only one count was recorded for this clone. V is TRBV4-1 and J is TRBJ2-3; maybe TRBD2 (6 bases). There are 18 residues in the CDR3. The germline V gene has CDR1 MGHRA and CDR2 YSYEKL. The ends were cut back, 0 bases at V and 2 bases at J, with 18 bases in the middle. The CDR3 is CASSQEPDSGVVTDTQYF. The DNA of the CDR3 is TGCGCCAGCAGCCAAGAACCGGATAGCGGAGTTGTCACAGATACGCAGTATTTT.

The J gene is TRBJ2-7, the V gene TRBV27; possibly TRBD1 for D (6 bases). The CDR3 contains 15 residues. V shed 5 bases and J shed 3 bases, with 17 bases lying between them. Germline CDR1 MNHEY, CDR2 SMNVEV (reference sequence). CDR3 sequence (DNA): TGTGCCAGCAGTCCGTCTGGGGGCGGACACTACGAGCAGTACTTC. Amino acids: CASSPSGGGHYEQYF.

This clone came up once. The CDR3 DNA sequence: TGTGCCAGCAGCCGGGGACTAGCGGCCACAAGGGGAGAGACCCAGTACTTC. Translated, it gives CASSRGLAATRGETQYF. The chain employs TRBV5-6 and TRBJ2-5; 11 nucleotides align to TRBD2. The CDR3 is made up of 17 amino acids. The trim removed 4 bases at V and 4 bases at J, leaving 12 bases unmatched. Germline CDR1 SGHDT, CDR2 YYEEEE. The whole variable domain, remainder taken from reference TRBV5-6 and TRBJ2-5, is DAGVTQSPTHLIKTRGQQVTLRCSPKSGHDTVSWYQQALGQGPQFIFQYYEEEERQRGNFPDRFSGHQFPNYSSELNVNALLLGDSALYLCASSRGLAATRGETQYFGPGTRLLVL.

CDR3 loop: CASSPQAQTDTQYF. The DNA of the CDR3 is TGTGCCAGCAGCCCGCAAGCCCAAACAGATACGCAGTATTTT. The rearrangement uses TRBV2 and TRBJ2-3; D unclear. V lost 6 bases and J lost 3, with 13 bases in between. Germline V gives CDR1 SNHLY, CDR2 FYNNEI. The CDR3 is 14 residues long.

This sequence joins TRBV27 and TRBJ1-3, with 7 bases that match TRBD1. With V trimmed by 4 bases and J by 3 bases, 3 bases remained unmatched. CDR1 and CDR2 (germline): MNHEY, SMNVEV (reference sequence). The CDR3 covers 14 residues. The CDR3 spells CASSSRQGGNTIYF. The CDR3 nucleotides are TGTGCCAGCAGTTCCCGACAGGGTGGAAACACCATATATTTT.

This clone showed up just once. One junction end does not reproduce the germline sequence, and a read error may be involved. This chain uses TRBV7-3 with TRBJ2-7; D is uncertain. This CDR3 is built from 13 residues. Germline CDR1 SGHTA, CDR2 FQGTGA. CDR3 nucleotide sequence: TGTGCCAGCAGCTTAACCCCCTCCGACGAGCAGTACTTC. Amino acid sequence: CASSLTPSDEQYF.

The chain uses TRBV30 and TRBJ2-1, with 7 bases fitting TRBD2. Germline V CDR1 and CDR2: GTSNPN, SVGIG (reference sequence). With 0 bases clipped from V and 7 bases from J, the junction kept 15 bases outside the gene matches. This CDR3 comprises 17 residues. DNA of the CDR3: TGTGCCTGGAGTGTTGGACCCGCGGGAGCCCTGTCTAATGAGCAGTTCTTC. Translating gives CAWSVGPAGALSNEQFF.

V and J are TRBV14 and TRBJ2-6; tentative D call: TRBD2 (5 bases). The CDR3 consists of 14 residues. The germline gives CDR1 SGHDN, CDR2 FVKESK. Between the trimmed V and J ends, which lost 4 bases and 8 bases, there was a span of 12 bases. CDR3 nucleotides: TGTGCCAGCAGCCTTAGCGCTCTCTCCAACGTCCTGACTTTC. Its protein is CASSLSALSNVLTF.

CDR3 sequence reads: CSAWGGGFDEKLFF. Written as DNA, the CDR3 is TGCAGCGCCTGGGGCGGGGGATTTGATGAAAAACTGTTTTTT. The chain links TRBV29-1 to TRBJ1-4; weak D call: TRBD1 (5 bases). The CDR3 extends over 14 amino acids. Germline CDR1 SQVTM, CDR2 ANQGSEA. V gave up 7 bases and J gave up 6 bases, with 18 bases separating them. The complete variable domain, with remaining parts taken from reference TRBV29-1 and TRBJ1-4, reads SAVISQKPSRDICQRGTSLTIQCQVDSQVTMMFWYRQQPGQSLTLIATANQGSEATYESGFVIDKFPISRPNLTFSTLTVSNMSPEDSSIYLCSAWGGGFDEKLFFGSGTQLSVL.

The chain carries TRBV19 and TRBJ2-3; a weak D match, TRBD1 (5 bases). The length of the CDR3 is 15 residues. V dropped 5 bases and J dropped 4 bases, with 16 bases sitting between them. Germline V gives CDR1 LNHDA, CDR2 SQIVND (reference sequence). The CDR3 nucleotides are TGTGCCAGTAGTGTATCTCAGAAAGGGGCAGATACGCAGTATTTT. Amino acids: CASSVSQKGADTQYF.

The chain carries TRBV5-1 and TRBJ1-1; TRBD1 matches at 7 bases. Germline loops: CDR1 SGHRS, CDR2 YFSETQ. Unmatched junction bases numbered 6, after V lost 0 bases and J lost 4 bases. This CDR3 is built from 15 residues. CDR3 amino acids: CASSLAIDRVTEAFF. The DNA for the CDR3 is TGCGCCAGCAGCTTGGCCATCGACAGGGTCACTGAAGCTTTCTTT.

The CDR3 DNA reads TGTGCCAGCAGCACCCTTTACGACGGGACCGGGGAGCTGTTTTTT. This encodes CASSTLYDGTGELFF. The V and J genes are TRBV11-2 and TRBJ2-2, with D unresolved. The CDR3 length is 15 residues. V lost 5 bases and J 5 bases, leaving 15 bases between the germline ends. Germline CDR1 is SGHAT and CDR2 is FQNNGV.

The chain recombines TRBV5-8 with TRBJ2-7; D might be TRBD2 (6 bases). The germline gives CDR1 SGHTS, CDR2 YDEGEE. The V end lost 2 bases, the J end lost 0 bases, and 9 bases lay between the germline ends. CDR3 length: 14 amino acids. CDR3 region: CASSFRGSSYEQYF. DNA of the CDR3: TGTGCCAGCAGCTTTCGGGGGAGCTCCTACGAGCAGTACTTC.

The rearrangement links TRBV15 to TRBJ2-3, with D possibly TRBD1 on 6 matching bases. The length of the CDR3 is 13 residues. V was cut by 0 bases and J by 14 bases, with 15 bases left in between. Looked up from germline, CDR1 is LNHNV and CDR2 is YYDKDF (reference sequence). This CDR3 reads CATSRETGRMLYF. The CDR3, as DNA: TGTGCCACCAGCAGAGAAACAGGGCGCATGTTGTATTTT.

The rearrangement joins TRBV5-6 to TRBJ1-2, with a possible D match to TRBD1 (5 bases). This CDR3 contains 14 residues. The germline gives CDR1 SGHDT, CDR2 YYEEEE. Trimming removed 0 bases from V and 4 bases from J, with 10 bases in between. CDR3 region: CASSLGQPGYGYTF. The CDR3 region has the DNA TGTGCCAGCAGCTTGGGACAGCCGGGCTATGGCTACACCTTC. Full variable domain (rest looked up from reference TRBV5-6 and TRBJ1-2): DAGVTQSPTHLIKTRGQQVTLRCSPKSGHDTVSWYQQALGQGPQFIFQYYEEEERQRGNFPDRFSGHQFPNYSSELNVNALLLGDSALYLCASSLGQPGYGYTFGSGTRLTVV.

This chain connects TRBV6-5 to TRBJ1-1; no definite D call. Trimming took off 2 bases at V and 0 bases at J, with 13 bases between the two ends. Per the germline V gene, CDR1 is MNHEY and CDR2 is SVGAGI. The CDR3 covers 16 residues. The DNA of the CDR3 is TGTGCCAGCAGTTACAAGTCAGTTTTCATGAACACTGAAGCTTTCTTT. It specifies CASSYKSVFMNTEAFF.

This chain links TRBV9 with TRBJ2-7; TRBD2 aligns across 10 bases. The germline CDR1 and CDR2 sequences are SGDLS and YYNGEE. The CDR3 runs 15 residues. With 0 bases clipped from V and 3 bases from J, the junction kept 3 bases outside the gene matches. For the CDR3, the DNA is TGTGCCAGCAGCGTAGCGGCTAGCGGGGGCTACGAGCAGTACTTC. Translation: CASSVAASGGYEQYF.

The chain uses TRBV5-4 and TRBJ2-1; D might be TRBD1 (5 bases). The germline V and J ends were trimmed by 0 bases and 13 bases, with 14 bases remaining between them. This CDR3 is built from 13 residues. The germline gives CDR1 SGHNT, CDR2 YYREEE (reference sequence). The CDR3 sequence is CASSLVPQGYQFF. Written as DNA, the CDR3 is TGTGCCAGCAGCTTGGTTCCGCAGGGCTATCAGTTCTTC.

The chain employs TRBV5-5 and TRBJ2-1, with 9 bases that match TRBD1. Germline lookup yields CDR1 SGHKS and CDR2 YYEKEE (reference sequence). This CDR3 has 14 amino acids. The junction had 5 bases not matched to a gene; V was cut back by 2 bases and J by 8 bases. This CDR3 is CASSFGQGRDEQFF. DNA for the CDR3: TGTGCCAGCAGCTTTGGACAGGGGAGGGATGAGCAGTTCTTC.

This chain connects TRBV10-3 to TRBJ2-1, with D possibly TRBD2 on 6 matching bases. Trimming removed 7 bases from V and 6 bases from J, with 13 bases in between. CDR3 size: 13 residues. The germline V gene encodes CDR1 ENHRY and CDR2 SYGVKD. The CDR3 here is CAITRDFFNEQFF. As DNA, the CDR3 is TGTGCCATCACCCGGGACTTTTTCAATGAGCAGTTCTTC.

V usage is TRBV21-1 and J usage is TRBJ1-5. TRBV21-1 is termed a pseudogene. The CDR3 is 13 amino acids. This CDR3 is CASSKGGDQPQHF. Here the CDR3 DNA reads TGTGCCAGCAGCAAAGGGGGGGATCAGCCCCAGCATTTT.

V usage is TRBV28 and J usage is TRBJ1-5, with D perhaps matching TRBD1 (6 bases). Germline CDR1 MDHEN, CDR2 SYDVKM. The CDR3 length is 16 residues. The ends were cut back, 3 bases at V and 5 bases at J, with 17 bases in the middle. CDR3 amino acids: CASSFRGAGVDQPQHF. CDR3 DNA sequence: TGTGCCAGCAGTTTCCGGGGGGCGGGGGTCGATCAGCCCCAGCATTTT. Full variable domain (rest looked up from reference TRBV28 and TRBJ1-5): DVKVTQSSRYLVKRTGEKVFLECVQDMDHENMFWYRQDPGLGLRLIYFSYDVKMKEKGDIPEGYSVSREKKERFSLILESASTNQTSMYLCASSFRGAGVDQPQHFGDGTRLSIL.